This TCR beta chain was obtained from a study of cytomegalovirus exposure and HLA in healthy donors. Study-level findings and limits: The dataset shows that most TCR sequences were rare, while some public TCRs occurred in many donors. Among the CMV-associated chains, three were confirmed in vitro as specific for CMV antigens. After further analysis at a later stage, 15,000 to 20,000 TCR beta sequences were associated with HLA alleles at 0.05 false discovery rate.

The study ran its PCR with 60 Vbeta and 13 Jbeta primers. Clones were sequenced by immunoSEQ multiplex PCR, and TCRdb holds only the in-frame ones, with some missing. This repertoire includes fewer than 85,000 clones. This CDR3 has 15 residues. The V gene end was trimmed by 3 bases and the J gene end by 4 bases; junction bases not matched to a gene: 9. The V gene's germline CDR1 is SGHRS and CDR2 YFSETQ. In the case of this clone: No antigen is known for it.

Sequencing was performed on PBMCs. The rearrangement joins TRBV5-1 to TRBJ2-5; 7 nucleotides agree with TRBD1. The sequence came from a man aged 50 to 60 in good health and CMV-seropositive. The CDR3, as DNA: TGCGCCAGCAGCTCTGGGACAGAGAAGGGAGAGACCCAGTACTTC. Residues: CASSSGTEKGETQYF.